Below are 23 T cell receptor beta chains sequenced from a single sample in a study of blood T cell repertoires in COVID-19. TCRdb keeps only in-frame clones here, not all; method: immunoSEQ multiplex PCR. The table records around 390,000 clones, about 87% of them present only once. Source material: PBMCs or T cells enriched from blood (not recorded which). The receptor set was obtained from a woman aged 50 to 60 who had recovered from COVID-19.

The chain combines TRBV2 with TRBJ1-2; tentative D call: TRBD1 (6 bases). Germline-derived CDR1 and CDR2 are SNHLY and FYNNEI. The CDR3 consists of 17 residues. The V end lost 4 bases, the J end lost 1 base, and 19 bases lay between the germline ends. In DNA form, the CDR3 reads TGTGCCAGCAGTGGTTTCACAGGGAGTGGTCTTAACTATGGCTACACCTTC. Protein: CASSGFTGSGLNYGYTF.

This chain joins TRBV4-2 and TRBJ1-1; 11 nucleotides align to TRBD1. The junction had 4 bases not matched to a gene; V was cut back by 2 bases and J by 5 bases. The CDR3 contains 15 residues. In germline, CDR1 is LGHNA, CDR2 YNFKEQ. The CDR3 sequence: CASSQPGQGETEAFF. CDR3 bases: TGTGCCAGCAGCCAACCGGGACAGGGGGAGACTGAAGCTTTCTTT.

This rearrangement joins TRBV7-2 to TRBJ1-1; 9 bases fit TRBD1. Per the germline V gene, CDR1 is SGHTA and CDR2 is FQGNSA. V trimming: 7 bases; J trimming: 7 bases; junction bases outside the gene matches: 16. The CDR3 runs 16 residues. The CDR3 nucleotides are TGTGCCAGCATCCCAACTCCGGGACAGGGTAGAGTTGAAGCTTTCTTT. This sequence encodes CASIPTPGQGRVEAFF.

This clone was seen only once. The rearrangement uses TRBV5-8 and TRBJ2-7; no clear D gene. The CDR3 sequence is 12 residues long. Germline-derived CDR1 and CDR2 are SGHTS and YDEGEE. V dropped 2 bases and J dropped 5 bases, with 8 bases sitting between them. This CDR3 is CASSLTRDEQYF. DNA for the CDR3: TGTGCCAGCAGCTTAACTCGTGACGAGCAGTACTTC.

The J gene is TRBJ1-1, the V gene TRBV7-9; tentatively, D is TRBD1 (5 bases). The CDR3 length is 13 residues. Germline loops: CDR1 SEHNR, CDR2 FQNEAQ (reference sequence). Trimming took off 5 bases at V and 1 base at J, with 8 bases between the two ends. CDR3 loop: CASSTDRNTEAFF. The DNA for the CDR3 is TGTGCCAGCAGCACCGACAGGAACACTGAAGCTTTCTTT.

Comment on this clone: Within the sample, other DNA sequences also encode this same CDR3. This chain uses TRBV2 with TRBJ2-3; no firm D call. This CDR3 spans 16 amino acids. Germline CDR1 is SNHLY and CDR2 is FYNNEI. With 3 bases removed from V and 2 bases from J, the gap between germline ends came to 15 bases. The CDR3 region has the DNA TGTGCCAGCAGTGAGAGAGCGAATTTTTACACAGATACGCAGTATTTT. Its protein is CASSERANFYTDTQYF.

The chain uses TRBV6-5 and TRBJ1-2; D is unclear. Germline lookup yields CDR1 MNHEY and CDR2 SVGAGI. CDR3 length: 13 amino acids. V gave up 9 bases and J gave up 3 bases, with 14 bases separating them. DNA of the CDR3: TGTGCCAGTCCGATCGGGATGGACTATGGCTACACCTTC. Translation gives CASPIGMDYGYTF.

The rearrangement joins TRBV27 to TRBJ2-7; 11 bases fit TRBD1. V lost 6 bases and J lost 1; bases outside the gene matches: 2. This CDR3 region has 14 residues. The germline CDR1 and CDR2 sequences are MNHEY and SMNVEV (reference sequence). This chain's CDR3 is CASRGTGGSYEQYF. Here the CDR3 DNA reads TGTGCCAGCAGGGGGACAGGGGGATCCTACGAGCAGTACTTC.

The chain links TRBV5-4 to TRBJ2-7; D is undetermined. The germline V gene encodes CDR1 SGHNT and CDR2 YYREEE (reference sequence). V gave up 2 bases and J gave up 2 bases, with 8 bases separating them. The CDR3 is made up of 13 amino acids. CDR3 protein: CASSFGGAYEQYF. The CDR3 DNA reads TGTGCCAGCAGCTTTGGCGGTGCCTACGAGCAGTACTTC.

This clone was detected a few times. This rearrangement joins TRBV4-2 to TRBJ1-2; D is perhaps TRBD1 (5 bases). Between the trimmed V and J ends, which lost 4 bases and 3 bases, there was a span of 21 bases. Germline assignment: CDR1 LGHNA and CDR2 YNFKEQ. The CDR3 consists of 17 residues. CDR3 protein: CASSPAVGGGRYYGYTF. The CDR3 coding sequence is TGTGCCAGCAGCCCGGCTGTGGGGGGGGGTCGGTACTATGGCTACACCTTC.

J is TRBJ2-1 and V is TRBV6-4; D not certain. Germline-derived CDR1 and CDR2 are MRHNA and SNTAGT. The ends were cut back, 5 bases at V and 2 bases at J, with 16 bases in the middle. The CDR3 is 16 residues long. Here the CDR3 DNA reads TGTGCCAGCAGTCCCTCATTGGGTGGGCCCTACAATGAGCAGTTCTTC. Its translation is CASSPSLGGPYNEQFF.

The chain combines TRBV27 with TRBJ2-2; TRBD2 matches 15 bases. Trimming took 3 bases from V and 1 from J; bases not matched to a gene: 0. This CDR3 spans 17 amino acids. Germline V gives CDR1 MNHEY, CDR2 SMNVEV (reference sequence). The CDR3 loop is CASSLGLAGGNTGELFF. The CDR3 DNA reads TGTGCCAGCAGTTTGGGACTAGCGGGGGGGAACACCGGGGAGCTGTTTTTT.

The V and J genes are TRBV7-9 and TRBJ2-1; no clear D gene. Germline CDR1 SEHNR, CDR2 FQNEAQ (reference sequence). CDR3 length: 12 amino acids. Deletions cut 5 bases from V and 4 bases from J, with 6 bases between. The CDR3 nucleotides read TGTGCCAGCAGCCCAACATACAATGAGCAGTTCTTC. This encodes CASSPTYNEQFF.

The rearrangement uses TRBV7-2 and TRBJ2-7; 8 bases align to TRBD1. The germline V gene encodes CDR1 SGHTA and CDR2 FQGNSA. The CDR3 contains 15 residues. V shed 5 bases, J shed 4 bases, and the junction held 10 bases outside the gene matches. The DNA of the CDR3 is TGTGCCAGCAGCATCAGGGTGGACAGGGTGTACGAGCAGTACTTC. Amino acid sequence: CASSIRVDRVYEQYF.

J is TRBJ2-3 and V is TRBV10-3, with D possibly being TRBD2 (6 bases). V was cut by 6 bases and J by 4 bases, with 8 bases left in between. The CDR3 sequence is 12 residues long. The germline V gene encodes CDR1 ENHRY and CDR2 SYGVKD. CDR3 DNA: TGTGCCATCAGCAGACTAGCAGATACGCAGTATTTT. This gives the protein CAISRLADTQYF.

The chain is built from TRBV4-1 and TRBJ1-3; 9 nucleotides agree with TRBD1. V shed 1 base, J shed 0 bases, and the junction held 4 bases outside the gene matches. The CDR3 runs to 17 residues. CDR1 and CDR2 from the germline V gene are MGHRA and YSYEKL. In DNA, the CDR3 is TGCGCCAGCAGCCAAGTTTGGACAGGGGACTCTGGAAACACCATATATTTT. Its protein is CASSQVWTGDSGNTIYF.

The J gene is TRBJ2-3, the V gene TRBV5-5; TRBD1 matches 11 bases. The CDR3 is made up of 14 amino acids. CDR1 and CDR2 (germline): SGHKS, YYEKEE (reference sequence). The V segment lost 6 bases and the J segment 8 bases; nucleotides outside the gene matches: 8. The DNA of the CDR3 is TGTGCCAGCACCGGGACAGGGGGGCCGGGTACGCAGTATTTT. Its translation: CASTGTGGPGTQYF.

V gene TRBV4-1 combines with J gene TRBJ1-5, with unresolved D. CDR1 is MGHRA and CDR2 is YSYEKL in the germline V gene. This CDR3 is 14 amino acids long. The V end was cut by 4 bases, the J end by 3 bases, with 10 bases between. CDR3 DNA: TGCGCCAGCAGCCGAGGGAACAACAATCAGCCCCAGCATTTT. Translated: CASSRGNNNQPQHF.

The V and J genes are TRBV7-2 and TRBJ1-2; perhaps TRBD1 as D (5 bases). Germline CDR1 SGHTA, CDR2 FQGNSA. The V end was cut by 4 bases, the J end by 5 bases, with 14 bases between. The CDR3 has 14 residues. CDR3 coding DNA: TGTGCCAGCAGCTCGCCCGGGACTTTTTATGGCTACACCTTC. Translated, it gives CASSSPGTFYGYTF.

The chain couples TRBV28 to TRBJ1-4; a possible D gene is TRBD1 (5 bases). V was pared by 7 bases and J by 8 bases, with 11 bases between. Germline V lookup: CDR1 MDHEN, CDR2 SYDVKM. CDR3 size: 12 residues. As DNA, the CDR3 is TGTGCCAGCACCGCCGGGGGAGAAAAACTGTTTTTT. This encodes CASTAGGEKLFF.

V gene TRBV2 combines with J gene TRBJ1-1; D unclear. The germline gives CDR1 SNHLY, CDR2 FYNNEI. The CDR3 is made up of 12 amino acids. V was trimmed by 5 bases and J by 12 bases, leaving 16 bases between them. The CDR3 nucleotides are TGTGCCAGCAGTCTCCCCGGGGATCGTCCTTTCTTT. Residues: CASSLPGDRPFF.

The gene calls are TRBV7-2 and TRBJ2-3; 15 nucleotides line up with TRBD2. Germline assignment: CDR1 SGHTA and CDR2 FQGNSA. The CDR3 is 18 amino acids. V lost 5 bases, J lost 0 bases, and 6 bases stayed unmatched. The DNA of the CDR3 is TGTGCCAGCAGCCGGACTAGCGGGGGGGTCAGAAGCACAGATACGCAGTATTTT. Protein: CASSRTSGGVRSTDTQYF.

As DNA, the CDR3 is TGTGCCAGCAGTGACGGGGGGTTTTACACTGAAGCTTTCTTT. It is translated as CASSDGGFYTEAFF. The V and J genes are TRBV2 and TRBJ1-1; TRBD1 might be the D (5 bases). V was pared by 3 bases and J by 3 bases, with 11 bases between. Germline CDR1 and CDR2: SNHLY and FYNNEI. The CDR3 has 14 residues.